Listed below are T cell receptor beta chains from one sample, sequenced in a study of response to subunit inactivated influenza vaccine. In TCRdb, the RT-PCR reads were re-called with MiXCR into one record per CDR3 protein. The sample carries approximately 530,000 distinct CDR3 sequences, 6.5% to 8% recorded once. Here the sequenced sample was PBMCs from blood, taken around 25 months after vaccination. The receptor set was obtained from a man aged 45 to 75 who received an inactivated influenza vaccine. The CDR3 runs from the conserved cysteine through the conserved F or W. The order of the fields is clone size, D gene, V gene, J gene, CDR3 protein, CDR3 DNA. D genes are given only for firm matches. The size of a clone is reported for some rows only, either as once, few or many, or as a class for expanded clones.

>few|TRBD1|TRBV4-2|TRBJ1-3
CASRRTPGQATTVSGNTIYF
TGTGCCAGCAGGCGTACTCCGGGACAGGCTACAACTGTCTCTGGAAACACCATATATTTT
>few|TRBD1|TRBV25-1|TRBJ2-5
CASSRRLRGLQETQYF
TGTGCCAGCAGCCGGAGATTGAGGGGGCTCCAGGAGACCCAGTACTTC
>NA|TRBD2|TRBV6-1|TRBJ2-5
CASTVTSGSAQETQYF
TGTGCCAGCACCGTGACTAGCGGGAGCGCCCAAGAGACCCAGTACTTC
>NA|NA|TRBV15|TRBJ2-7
CATSRAGDGYEQYF
TGTGCCACCAGCAGAGCGGGGGACGGCTACGAGCAGTACTTC
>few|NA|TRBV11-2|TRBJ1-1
CASSLARGSYEAFF
TGTGCCAGCAGCTTAGCCAGGGGAAGTTATGAAGCTTTCTTT
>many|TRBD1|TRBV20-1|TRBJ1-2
CSARETGTANYGYTF
TGCAGTGCTAGAGAAACCGGGACAGCTAACTATGGCTACACCTTC
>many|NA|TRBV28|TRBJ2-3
CASSSTWGTQYF
TGTGCCAGCAGTTCTACCTGGGGTACGCAGTATTTT
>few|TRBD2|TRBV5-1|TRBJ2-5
CASSLSSGGAETQYF
TGCGCCAGCAGCTTGTCTAGCGGGGGGGCTGAGACCCAGTACTTC
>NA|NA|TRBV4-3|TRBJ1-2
CASSQDRVGGFGYTF
TGCGCCAGCAGCCAAGATCGGGTCGGGGGCTTTGGCTACACCTTC
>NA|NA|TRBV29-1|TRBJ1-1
CSVGGIMNTEAFF
TGCAGCGTTGGTGGGATTATGAACACTGAAGCTTTCTTT
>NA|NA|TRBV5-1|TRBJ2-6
CASSPGQLVASGANVLTF
TGCGCCAGCAGCCCAGGACAGCTTGTAGCCTCTGGGGCCAACGTCCTGACTTTC
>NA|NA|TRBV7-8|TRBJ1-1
CASSLGIANTEAFF
TGTGCCAGCAGCTTAGGGATCGCGAACACTGAAGCTTTCTTT
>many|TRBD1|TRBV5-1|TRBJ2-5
CASSSQPGQGQTQYF
TGCGCCAGCAGCTCCCAACCGGGACAGGGCCAGACCCAGTACTTC
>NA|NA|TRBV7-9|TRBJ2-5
CASSPASVRETQYF
TGTGCCAGCAGCCCCGCCTCCGTCAGAGAGACCCAGTACTTC
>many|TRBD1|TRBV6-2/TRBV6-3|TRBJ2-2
CASGQGGSTGELFF
TGTGCCAGCGGACAGGGGGGAAGCACCGGGGAGCTGTTTTTT
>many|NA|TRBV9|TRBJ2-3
CASSVRTSTDTQYF
TGTGCCAGCAGCGTACGGACTAGCACAGATACGCAGTATTTT
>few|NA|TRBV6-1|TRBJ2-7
CASSEPSPFEDEQYF
TGTGCCAGCAGTGAACCTAGCCCGTTTGAGGACGAGCAGTACTTC
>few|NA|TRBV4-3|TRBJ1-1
CASSRMIGTENTEAFF
TGCGCCAGCAGCCGGATGATTGGGACTGAGAACACTGAAGCTTTCTTT
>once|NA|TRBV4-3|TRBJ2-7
CASSYGTSFYEQYF
TGCGCCAGCAGCTACGGGACAAGTTTCTACGAGCAGTACTTC
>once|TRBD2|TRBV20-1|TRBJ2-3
CRGQAASGRDRTDTQYF
TGCAGGGGCCAGGCGGCTAGCGGGAGGGATAGGACAGATACGCAGTATTTT
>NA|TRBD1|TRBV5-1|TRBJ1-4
CASSPGQVTNEKLFF
TGCGCCAGCAGCCCGGGACAGGTGACGAATGAAAAACTGTTTTTT
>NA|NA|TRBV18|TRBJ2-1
CASSPIAQGEGVFNEQFF
TGTGCCAGCTCACCGATAGCACAGGGAGAGGGGGTCTTCAATGAGCAGTTCTTC
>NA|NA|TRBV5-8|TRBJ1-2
CASSSGRIYGYTF
TGTGCCAGCAGCTCTGGACGGATCTATGGCTACACCTTC
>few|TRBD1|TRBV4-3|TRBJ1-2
CASSQTTGTPGYTF
TGCGCCAGCAGCCAAACGACAGGGACCCCTGGCTACACCTTC
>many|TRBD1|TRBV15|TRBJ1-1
CATSKSPGGWDTEAFF
TGTGCCACCAGCAAGAGCCCAGGGGGATGGGACACTGAAGCTTTCTTT
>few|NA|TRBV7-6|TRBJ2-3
CASSLAGTGLTRTDTQYF
TGTGCCAGCAGCTTAGCGGGAACGGGACTGACTCGCACAGATACGCAGTATTTT
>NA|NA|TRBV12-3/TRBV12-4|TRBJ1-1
CASTLRGGGSTEAFF
TGTGCCAGCACCCTAAGGGGTGGGGGGAGCACTGAAGCTTTCTTT
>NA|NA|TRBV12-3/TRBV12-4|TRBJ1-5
CASSFKGLNQPQHF
TGTGCCAGCAGTTTTAAGGGTCTCAATCAGCCCCAGCATTTT
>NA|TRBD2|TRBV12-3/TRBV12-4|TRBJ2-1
CASTGLAGRRPVNEQFF
TGTGCCAGCACGGGGCTAGCGGGGCGCCGCCCTGTAAATGAGCAGTTCTTC
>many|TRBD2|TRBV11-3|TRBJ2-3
CASSSQRVAGRYTDTQYF
TGTGCCAGCAGCTCCCAACGGGTAGCGGGGAGATACACAGATACGCAGTATTTT
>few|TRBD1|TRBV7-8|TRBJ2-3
CASSFIRTGTSTDTQYF
TGTGCCAGCAGCTTCATCCGGACAGGGACTAGCACAGATACGCAGTATTTT
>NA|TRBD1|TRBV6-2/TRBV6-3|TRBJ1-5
CASSRPGGGQPQHF
TGTGCCAGCAGCCGCCCAGGGGGCGGTCAGCCCCAGCATTTT
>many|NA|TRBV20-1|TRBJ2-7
CSAASGAAYEQYF
TGCAGTGCTGCCTCGGGGGCCGCCTACGAGCAGTACTTC
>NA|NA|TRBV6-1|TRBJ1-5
CASSEAPGHQPQHF
TGTGCCAGCAGTGAAGCGCCCGGTCATCAGCCCCAGCATTTT
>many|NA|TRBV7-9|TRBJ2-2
CASTGLVTGELFF
TGTGCCAGCACGGGGTTGGTAACCGGGGAGCTGTTTTTT
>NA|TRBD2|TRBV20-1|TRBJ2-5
CSANVLAGGAGQDLAQYF
TGCAGTGCAAACGTACTAGCGGGGGGGGCCGGACAAGATCTGGCCCAGTACTTC